Below, 32 T cell receptor beta chains from the same sample are listed, as sequenced in a study of human T cells and chemical hapten exposure. The time point was: patch test 1, 2 weeks after DPC sensitization. Regarding treatment: therapeutic diphenylcyclopropenone sensitization with weekly scalp DPC. In TCRdb, the RACE reads were re-called with MiXCR into one record per CDR3 protein. The repertoire holds under 150,000 distinct CDR3 sequences, with roughly an eighth as singletons. The sample consisted of whole blood, taken in connection with sensitization to the hapten diphenylcyclopropenone (DPC). These TCRs come from a woman aged 45-59 years with alopecia areata. Some clones in this sample may be carry-over from other donors' samples.

This clonotype came up many times. The chain joins TRBV3-1 to TRBJ2-5; possibly TRBD2 for D (5 bases). The CDR3 is 13 residues long. The V and J ends lost 7 bases and 7 bases respectively, with 16 bases between them. In germline, CDR1 is LGHDT, CDR2 YNNKEL (reference sequence). The CDR3 DNA reads as TGTGCCAGCACCCCGACTACCCCCTGGACCCAGTACTTC. Translated, it gives CASTPTTPWTQYF.

This clonotype was recorded a few times. This chain uses TRBV11-2 with TRBJ1-6; D gene uncertain. The CDR3 extends over 16 amino acids. V lost 5 bases to trimming and J lost 3 bases, with 14 bases between them. CDR1 is SGHAT, CDR2 FQNNGV, per germline. The DNA for the CDR3 is TGTGCCAGCAGCCAAACAGACGTCCTCTATAATTCACCCCTCCACTTT. Translating it yields CASSQTDVLYNSPLHF.

This clonotype was seen at least ten times. V usage is TRBV7-9 and J usage is TRBJ1-1, with D possibly TRBD1 on 5 matching bases. CDR1 is SEHNR and CDR2 is FQNEAQ in the germline V gene (reference sequence). Trimming took 1 base from V and 11 from J, leaving 11 bases between them. The CDR3 loop spans 12 amino acids. The CDR3: CASSLERGAAFF. The CDR3 DNA sequence: TGTGCCAGCAGCTTAGAACGGGGCGCGGCTTTCTTT.

The rearrangement links TRBV5-1 to TRBJ1-1, with TRBD1 as a possible D gene (5 bases). This CDR3 has 13 amino acids. Trimming removed 7 bases at V and 8 bases at J, with 18 bases between. Germline V gene lookup returns CDR1 SGHRS and CDR2 YFSETQ. CDR3 bases: TGCGCCAGCCAGAAAGGGAAAGACAGAGAAGCTTTCTTT. It is translated as CASQKGKDREAFF.

The rearrangement uses TRBV9 and TRBJ2-1, with D unclear. In germline, CDR1 is SGDLS, CDR2 YYNGEE. V was pared by 2 bases and J by 10 bases, with 10 bases between. The CDR3 covers 12 residues. The CDR3 nucleotides are TGTGCCAGCAGCGTCTCCGACGGGGAGCAGTTCTTC. Translated: CASSVSDGEQFF.

This clonotype was recorded at least ten times. The CDR3, as DNA: TGTGCCAGCAGCTCCCGGGACAGCGGCATCAAGGAACTGTTTTTT. Its translation is CASSSRDSGIKELFF. The V gene is TRBV7-9, the J gene TRBJ1-4; TRBD1 agrees at 7 bases. Germline CDR1 SEHNR, CDR2 FQNEAQ (reference sequence). V was pared by 4 bases and J by 12 bases, with 14 bases of the junction left unmatched. The CDR3 length is 15 residues. Based on the CDR3 plus reference TRBV7-9 and TRBJ1-4, the full variable domain is DTGVSQNPRHKITKRGQNVTFRCDPISEHNRLYWYRQTLGQGPEFLTYFQNEAQLEKSRLLSDRFSAERPKGSFSTLEIQRTEQGDSAMYLCASSSRDSGIKELFFGSGTQLSVL.

This clonotype appeared many times. The chain carries TRBV28 and TRBJ2-7; 8 bases map to TRBD1. V was pared by 8 bases and J by 6 bases, with 12 bases of the junction left unmatched. CDR1 and CDR2 from the germline V gene are MDHEN and SYDVKM. The CDR3 runs 14 residues. The CDR3 loop is CASPPNRGAGEQYF. The DNA of the CDR3 is TGTGCCAGCCCGCCCAACAGGGGGGCAGGCGAGCAGTACTTC.

The rearrangement uses TRBV12-3 or TRBV12-4 and TRBJ2-7; D uncertain. The V gene lost 1 base and the J gene lost 4 bases, with 11 bases spanning the gap. The CDR3 has 14 amino acids. Here the CDR3 reads CASSLEAWDYEQYF. For the CDR3, the DNA is TGTGCCAGCAGTTTAGAGGCGTGGGATTACGAGCAGTACTTC.

This clonotype was counted at least ten times. V is TRBV2 and J is TRBJ2-1; TRBD2 agrees at 10 bases. Germline CDR1 and CDR2: SNHLY and FYNNEI. The length of the CDR3 is 15 residues. Germline trimming cut 5 bases from V and 6 bases from J; bases unmatched to any gene: 7. The CDR3 sequence: CASSPAGTSANEQFF. DNA for the CDR3: TGTGCCAGCAGTCCCGCCGGGACTAGCGCCAATGAGCAGTTCTTC.

This clonotype has ten or more counts. V and J are TRBV5-1 and TRBJ2-3; D may be TRBD1 (6 bases). There are 15 residues in the CDR3. Germline assignment: CDR1 SGHRS and CDR2 YFSETQ. V was pared by 2 bases and J by 4 bases, with 14 bases between. The CDR3 nucleotides are TGCGCCAGCAGCTTTGGAAAAACAGGGCCAGATACGCAGTATTTT. It yields the protein CASSFGKTGPDTQYF.

This clonotype was found many times. The rearrangement links TRBV28 to TRBJ2-2, with 11 bases aligning to TRBD1. The CDR3 is 15 residues long. Germline trimming cut 5 bases from V and 4 bases from J; bases unmatched to any gene: 3. Germline CDR1 and CDR2: MDHEN and SYDVKM. The CDR3 nucleotides read TGTGCCAGCAGTCGGACAGGGGGCCCCACCGGGGAGCTGTTTTTT. Encoded protein: CASSRTGGPTGELFF.

This clonotype was seen only a few times. V gene TRBV20-1 combines with J gene TRBJ2-5; 11 nucleotides match TRBD2. Germline assignment: CDR1 DFQATT and CDR2 SNEGSKA (reference sequence). After removal of 6 bases from V and 3 bases from J, the junction contained 3 bases not matched to a gene. CDR3 length: 13 amino acids. The CDR3 DNA is TGCAGTGCCGATAGCGGGGGGGAAGAGACCCAGTACTTC. Protein product: CSADSGGEETQYF.

The V call is TRBV18, the J call TRBJ1-5, with 7 nucleotides matching TRBD1. The CDR3 has 16 residues. V dropped 3 bases and J dropped 1; count of bases not matched to a gene: 6. The germline V gene has CDR1 KGHSH and CDR2 LQKENI. As DNA, the CDR3 is TGTGCCAGCTCACCCGACAGGGTTGGGAGCAATCAGCCCCAGCATTTT. It translates to CASSPDRVGSNQPQHF.

This clonotype was observed a few times. The chain is built from TRBV6-2 or TRBV6-3 and TRBJ2-2; possibly TRBD1 for D (6 bases). The V gene's germline CDR1 is MNHEY and CDR2 SVGEGT. This CDR3 comprises 17 residues. Between the trimmed V and J ends, which lost 2 bases and 4 bases, there was a span of 17 bases. The CDR3 reads CASSYPDRSWSTGELFF. The CDR3, as DNA: TGTGCCAGCAGTTACCCCGACAGGTCATGGAGCACCGGGGAGCTGTTTTTT.

In this sample, this clonotype turned up many times. This chain connects TRBV12-3 or TRBV12-4 to TRBJ2-5; D is perhaps TRBD2 (5 bases). The CDR3 is 14 amino acids. V was shortened by 5 bases and J by 0 bases, with 10 bases between the two germline ends. The CDR3 nucleotides are TGTGCCAGCAGTCTCGGACTCGACCAAGAGACCCAGTACTTC. Translated: CASSLGLDQETQYF.

The chain joins TRBV4-2 to TRBJ1-1; D might be TRBD1 (5 bases). This CDR3 has 14 amino acids. In germline, CDR1 is LGHNA, CDR2 YNFKEQ. The V and J ends lost 0 bases and 10 bases respectively, with 15 bases between them. CDR3 bases: TGTGCCAGCAGCCAAGAGAAGAATGGGGGTCTAGCTTTCTTT. It translates to CASSQEKNGGLAFF.

This clonotype was seen many times. This chain joins TRBV7-2 and TRBJ1-1; 8 nucleotides line up with TRBD1. The J segment lost 4 bases and the V segment lost 5 bases, leaving 6 bases of the junction unmatched. This CDR3 is 14 amino acids long. Germline V lookup: CDR1 SGHTA, CDR2 FQGNSA. CDR3 DNA: TGTGCCAGCAGCGTTGACAGGGGTGGCACTGAAGCTTTCTTT. Encoded protein: CASSVDRGGTEAFF. The full variable domain, rest sourced from reference TRBV7-2 and TRBJ1-1, is GAGVSQSPSNKVTEKGKDVELRCDPISGHTALYWYRQSLGQGLEFLIYFQGNSAPDKSGLPSDRFSAERTGGSVSTLTIQRTQQEDSAVYLCASSVDRGGTEAFFGQGTRLTVV.

This clonotype was detected a few times. The chain combines TRBV3-1 with TRBJ2-7, with TRBD2 matching over 13 bases. CDR1 and CDR2 (germline): LGHDT, YNNKEL (reference sequence). V was pared by 4 bases and J by 5 bases, with 14 bases of the junction left unmatched. The CDR3 contains 18 residues. Here the CDR3 DNA reads TGTGCCAGCAGCCCAGATACTAGCGGGGGGGCTCCTTATCACGAGCAGTACTTC. It is translated as CASSPDTSGGAPYHEQYF.

This clonotype has ten or more counts. This chain joins TRBV6-2 or TRBV6-3 and TRBJ1-6; 11 nucleotides match TRBD1. V gave up 2 bases and J gave up 10 bases; unmatched junction bases: 4. CDR1 is MNHEY and CDR2 is SVGEGT in the germline V gene. The CDR3 has 15 residues. The CDR3 is CASSYQDRGLSPLHF. CDR3 nucleotide sequence: TGTGCCAGCAGTTACCAGGACAGGGGGCTCTCACCCCTCCACTTT.

The genes are TRBV10-1 and TRBJ2-2; a possible D gene is TRBD2 (5 bases). CDR1 is WNHNN and CDR2 is SYGVQD in the germline V gene (reference sequence). CDR3 length: 11 residues. V shed 7 bases and J shed 6 bases, with 6 bases lying between them. The CDR3: CASTGSGELFF. The CDR3 DNA is TGCGCCAGCACGGGGTCCGGGGAGCTGTTTTTT.

This clonotype came up a few times. The chain recombines TRBV29-1 with TRBJ1-1; TRBD1 might be the D (6 bases). This CDR3 has 14 residues. CDR1 SQVTM and CDR2 ANQGSEA come from the germline V gene. V shed 6 bases and J shed 1 base, with 15 bases lying between them. CDR3 DNA sequence: TGCAGCGTGGGCGTACTGGACAGGAACACTGAAGCTTTCTTT. Protein sequence: CSVGVLDRNTEAFF.

This clonotype was counted at least ten times. J is TRBJ2-1 and V is TRBV19, with unresolved D. This CDR3 contains 13 residues. Per the germline V gene, CDR1 is LNHDA and CDR2 is SQIVND (reference sequence). V was clipped by 3 bases and J by 5 bases, with 8 bases between them. The CDR3 bases are TGTGCCAGTAGTATCAACAAGGACAATGAGCAGTTCTTC. Residues: CASSINKDNEQFF.

This clonotype was counted only a few times. The chain employs TRBV7-8 and TRBJ1-4, with D perhaps matching TRBD1 (5 bases). The V end lost 2 bases, the J end lost 0 bases, and 13 bases lay between the germline ends. Germline V gene lookup returns CDR1 SGHVS and CDR2 FQNEAQ. This CDR3 has 17 residues. The CDR3 bases are TGTGCCAGCAGCTTATTCATGACAGCTGCAACTAATGAAAAACTGTTTTTT. Translated, it gives CASSLFMTAATNEKLFF.

Remarks on this clonotype: A much bigger clone sits one base away, suggesting this may be a read error. This rearrangement joins TRBV6-2 or TRBV6-3 to TRBJ1-2; TRBD1 matches at 10 bases. V trimming: 6 bases; J trimming: 4 bases; junction bases outside the gene matches: 5. The length of the CDR3 is 14 residues. Germline V gene sequence: CDR1 MNHEY, CDR2 SVGEGT. The CDR3 DNA follows: TGTGCCAGCAGACAGACAGGGGGCAGCTATGGCTACACCTTC. Its translation is CASRQTGGSYGYTF.

The chain combines TRBV20-1 with TRBJ1-4; 8 nucleotides align to TRBD1. The CDR3 consists of 14 residues. Germline CDR1 is DFQATT and CDR2 is SNEGSKA (reference sequence). V trimming: 5 bases; J trimming: 5 bases; junction bases outside the gene matches: 7. The CDR3 DNA reads TGCAGTGCTCGCCCGACAGGGGAGAATGAAAAACTGTTTTTT. Translating it yields CSARPTGENEKLFF.

The V gene is TRBV6-5, the J gene TRBJ1-1; D may be TRBD1 (6 bases). Trimming took off 0 bases at V and 11 bases at J, with 22 bases between the two ends. CDR1 MNHEY and CDR2 SVGAGI come from the germline V gene. This CDR3 contains 16 residues. CDR3: CASSYSAGVAGGRAFF. The CDR3 DNA is TGTGCCAGCAGTTACTCTGCAGGGGTCGCCGGGGGAAGGGCTTTCTTT.

This clonotype was counted only a few times. V and J are TRBV28 and TRBJ2-2; tentatively, D is TRBD1 (5 bases). The germline V gene has CDR1 MDHEN and CDR2 SYDVKM. Deletions cut 6 bases from V and 4 bases from J, with 12 bases between. The CDR3 is 14 residues long. The CDR3 here is CASRETGSTGELFF. The CDR3 DNA sequence: TGTGCCAGCAGAGAAACAGGATCCACCGGGGAGCTGTTTTTT.

This chain uses TRBV11-2 with TRBJ2-3; D is uncertain. Germline-derived CDR1 and CDR2 are SGHAT and FQNNGV. The V and J ends lost 4 bases and 0 bases respectively, with 8 bases between them. This CDR3 is 14 amino acids long. The CDR3 bases are TGTGCCAGCAGCTACTGGGCGAGCACAGATACGCAGTATTTT. Translated, it gives CASSYWASTDTQYF.

This clonotype was seen repeatedly, ten times or more. This rearrangement joins TRBV12-3 or TRBV12-4 to TRBJ1-2; D unresolved. The CDR3 extends over 11 amino acids. Trimming pared 6 bases from V and 4 bases from J, leaving 6 bases between. The CDR3 reads CASSSRYGYTF. The CDR3 DNA sequence: TGTGCCAGCAGCTCCCGCTATGGCTACACCTTC.

This clonotype has only a few counts. The V gene is TRBV18, the J gene TRBJ2-7; D unresolved. With 6 bases removed from V and 4 bases from J, the gap between germline ends came to 16 bases. Germline CDR1 is KGHSH and CDR2 is LQKENI. The CDR3 is 14 amino acids. In nucleotides, the CDR3 is TGTGCCAGCTCCCCCGGACCCTCTTCGTACGAGCAGTACTTC. This translates into CASSPGPSSYEQYF.

The sample holds a few counts of this clonotype. This rearrangement joins TRBV20-1 to TRBJ1-6; D gene ambiguous. With 1 base removed from V and 10 bases from J, the gap between germline ends came to 11 bases. Looked up from germline, CDR1 is DFQATT and CDR2 is SNEGSKA (reference sequence). CDR3 length: 13 residues. In DNA, the CDR3 is TGCAGTGCTAGAGCCTATACAGTCTCACCCCTCCACTTT. Translated: CSARAYTVSPLHF.

The chain employs TRBV27 and TRBJ1-4; TRBD1 might be the D (5 bases). The germline V and J ends were trimmed by 2 bases and 3 bases, with 10 bases remaining between them. Germline V lookup: CDR1 MNHEY, CDR2 SMNVEV (reference sequence). This CDR3 contains 15 residues. The CDR3 sequence: CASSLAGRANEKLFF. The CDR3 DNA sequence: TGTGCCAGCAGTTTAGCGGGCAGGGCTAATGAAAAACTGTTTTTT. Variable domain in full (rest from reference TRBV27 and TRBJ1-4): EAQVTQNPRYLITVTGKKLTVTCSQNMNHEYMSWYRQDPGLGLRQIYYSMNVEVTDKGDVPEGYKVSRKEKRNFPLILESPSPNQTSLYFCASSLAGRANEKLFFGSGTQLSVL.